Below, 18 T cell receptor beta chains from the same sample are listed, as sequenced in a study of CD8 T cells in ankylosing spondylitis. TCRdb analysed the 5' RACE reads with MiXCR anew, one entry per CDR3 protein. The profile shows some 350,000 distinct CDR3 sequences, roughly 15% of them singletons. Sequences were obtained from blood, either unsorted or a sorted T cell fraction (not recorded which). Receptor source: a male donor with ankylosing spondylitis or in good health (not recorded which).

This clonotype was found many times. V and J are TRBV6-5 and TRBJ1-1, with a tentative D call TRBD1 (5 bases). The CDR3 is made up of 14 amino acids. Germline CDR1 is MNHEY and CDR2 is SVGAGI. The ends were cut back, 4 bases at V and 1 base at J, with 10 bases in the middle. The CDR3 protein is CASSLGTRNTEAFF. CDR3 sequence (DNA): TGTGCCAGCAGTTTGGGGACGAGGAACACTGAAGCTTTCTTT.

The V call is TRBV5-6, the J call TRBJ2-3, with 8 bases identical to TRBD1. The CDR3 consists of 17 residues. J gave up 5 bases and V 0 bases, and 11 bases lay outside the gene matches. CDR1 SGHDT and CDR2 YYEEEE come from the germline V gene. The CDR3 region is CASSLARGQRFVDTQYF. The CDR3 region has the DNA TGTGCCAGCAGCTTGGCCAGGGGGCAGAGATTCGTAGATACGCAGTATTTT.

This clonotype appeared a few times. In DNA, the CDR3 is TGTGCCAGCAGTTTAGCCCCCGGACATGGCTACACCTTC. Its protein product is CASSLAPGHGYTF. This chain joins TRBV27 and TRBJ1-2; no reliable D call. Trimming cost V 2 bases and J 6 bases, with 10 bases left between them. The V gene's germline CDR1 is MNHEY and CDR2 SMNVEV (reference sequence). The CDR3 runs 13 residues.

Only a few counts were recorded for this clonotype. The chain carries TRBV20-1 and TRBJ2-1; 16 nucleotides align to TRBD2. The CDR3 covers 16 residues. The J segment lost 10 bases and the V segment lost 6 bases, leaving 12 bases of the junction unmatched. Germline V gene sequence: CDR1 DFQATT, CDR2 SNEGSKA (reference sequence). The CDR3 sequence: CSAEGLAGGRLDEQFF. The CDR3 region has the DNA TGCAGTGCCGAGGGACTAGCGGGGGGGCGTTTAGACGAGCAGTTCTTC.

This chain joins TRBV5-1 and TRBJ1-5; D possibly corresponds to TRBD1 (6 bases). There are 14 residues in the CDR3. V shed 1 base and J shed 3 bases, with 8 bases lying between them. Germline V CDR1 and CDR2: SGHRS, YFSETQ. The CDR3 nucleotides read TGCGCCAGCAGCTTGTCAGGGGCCAATCAGCCCCAGCATTTT. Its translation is CASSLSGANQPQHF.

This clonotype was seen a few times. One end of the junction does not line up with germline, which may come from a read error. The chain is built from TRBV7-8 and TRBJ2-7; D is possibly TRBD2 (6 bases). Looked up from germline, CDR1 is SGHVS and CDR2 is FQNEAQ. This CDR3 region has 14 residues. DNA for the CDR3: TGTGCCAGCAGCTTAGATGGGACTGATTCACCCTCCCGGTTC. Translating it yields CASSLDGTDSPSRF. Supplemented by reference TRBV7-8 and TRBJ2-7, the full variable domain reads GAGVSQSPRYKVAKRGQDVALRCDPISGHVSLFWYQQALGQGPEFLTYFQNEAQLDKSGLPSDRFFAERPEGSVSTLKIQRTQQEDSAVYLCASSLDGTDSPSRFGPGTRLTVT.

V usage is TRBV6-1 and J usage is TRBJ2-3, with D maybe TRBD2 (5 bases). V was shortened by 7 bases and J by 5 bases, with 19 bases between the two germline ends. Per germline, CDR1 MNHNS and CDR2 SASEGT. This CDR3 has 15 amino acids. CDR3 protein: CASTQRRGPIDTQYF. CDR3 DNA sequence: TGTGCCAGCACTCAACGGAGAGGGCCGATAGATACGCAGTATTTT.

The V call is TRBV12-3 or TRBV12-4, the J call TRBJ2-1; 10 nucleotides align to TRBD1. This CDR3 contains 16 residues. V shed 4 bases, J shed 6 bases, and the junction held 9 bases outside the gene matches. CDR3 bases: TGTGCCAGCAGTTCCAGCGCGGGACAGGGGTCCAATGAGCAGTTCTTC. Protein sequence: CASSSSAGQGSNEQFF.

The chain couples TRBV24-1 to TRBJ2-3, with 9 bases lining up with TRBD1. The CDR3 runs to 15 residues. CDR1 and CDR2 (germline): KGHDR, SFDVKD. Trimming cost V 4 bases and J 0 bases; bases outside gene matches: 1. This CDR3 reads CATSDGQGSTDTQYF. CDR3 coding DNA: TGTGCCACCAGTGACGGACAGGGGAGCACAGATACGCAGTATTTT.

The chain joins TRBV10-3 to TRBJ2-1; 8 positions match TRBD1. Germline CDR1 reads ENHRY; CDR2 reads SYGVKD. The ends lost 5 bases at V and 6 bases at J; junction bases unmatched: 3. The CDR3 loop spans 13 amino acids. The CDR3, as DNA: TGTGCCATCAGTCCGGACAGGGCCAATGAGCAGTTCTTC. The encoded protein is CAISPDRANEQFF.

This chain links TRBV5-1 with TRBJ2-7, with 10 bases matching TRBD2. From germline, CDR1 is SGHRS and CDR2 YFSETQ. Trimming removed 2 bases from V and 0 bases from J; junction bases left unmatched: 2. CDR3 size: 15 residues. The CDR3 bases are TGCGCCAGCAGCTTAGCGGGAGGGTTCTCCTACGAGCAGTACTTC. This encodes CASSLAGGFSYEQYF.

CDR3 bases: TGTGCCAGCAGCTTTAACAGGGTCCATGGAAACACCATATATTTT. It encodes CASSFNRVHGNTIYF. V and J are TRBV7-2 and TRBJ1-3; D perhaps matches TRBD1 (6 bases). There are 15 residues in the CDR3. Germline V gene data show CDR1 as SGHTA and CDR2 as FQGNSA. Between the trimmed V and J ends, which lost 3 bases and 3 bases, there was a span of 12 bases.

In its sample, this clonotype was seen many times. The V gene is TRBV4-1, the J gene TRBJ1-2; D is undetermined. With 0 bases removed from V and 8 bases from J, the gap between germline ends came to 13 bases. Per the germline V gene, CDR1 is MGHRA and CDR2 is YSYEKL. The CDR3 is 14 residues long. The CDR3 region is CASSQDPGREGYTF. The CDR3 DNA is TGCGCCAGCAGCCAAGATCCCGGTCGTGAGGGCTACACCTTC.

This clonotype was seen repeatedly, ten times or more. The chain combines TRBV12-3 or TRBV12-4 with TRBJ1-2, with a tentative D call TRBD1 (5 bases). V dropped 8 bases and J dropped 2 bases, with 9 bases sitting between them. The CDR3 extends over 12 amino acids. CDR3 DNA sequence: TGTGCCAGCCGACAGCAAAACTATGGCTACACCTTC. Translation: CASRQQNYGYTF.

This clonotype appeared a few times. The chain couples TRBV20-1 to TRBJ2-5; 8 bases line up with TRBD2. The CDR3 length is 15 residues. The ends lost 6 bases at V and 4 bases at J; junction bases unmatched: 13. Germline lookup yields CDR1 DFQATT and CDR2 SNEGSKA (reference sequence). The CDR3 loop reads CSARSGGPIPETQYF. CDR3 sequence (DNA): TGCAGTGCCAGGTCGGGGGGGCCTATACCAGAGACCCAGTACTTC.

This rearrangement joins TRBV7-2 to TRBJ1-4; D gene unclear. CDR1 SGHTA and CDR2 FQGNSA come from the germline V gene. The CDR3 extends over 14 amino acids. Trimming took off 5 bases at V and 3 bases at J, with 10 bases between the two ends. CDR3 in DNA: TGTGCCAGCAGCCCACAGTGGGCTAATGAAAAACTGTTTTTT. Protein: CASSPQWANEKLFF.

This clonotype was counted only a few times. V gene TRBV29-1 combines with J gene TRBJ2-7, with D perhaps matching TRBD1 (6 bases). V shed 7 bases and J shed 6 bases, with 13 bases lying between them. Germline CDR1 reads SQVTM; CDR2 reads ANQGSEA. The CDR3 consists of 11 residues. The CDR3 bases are TGCAGCGGCAGGGGAGCTGGCGAGCAGTACTTC. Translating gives CSGRGAGEQYF.

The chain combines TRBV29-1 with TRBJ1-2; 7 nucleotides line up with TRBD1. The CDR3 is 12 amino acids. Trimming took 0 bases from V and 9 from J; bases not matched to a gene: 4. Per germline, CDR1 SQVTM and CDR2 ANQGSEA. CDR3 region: CSVEEAGGSYTF. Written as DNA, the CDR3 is TGCAGCGTTGAAGAGGCAGGGGGTAGCTACACCTTC.